This T cell receptor beta chain originates from a study of CD8 T cells in ankylosing spondylitis. This clonotype appeared many times. The CDR3 runs 14 residues. V lost 3 bases, J lost 5 bases, and 10 bases lay in between. Each CDR3 protein is one row after TCRdb ran MiXCR on the 5' RACE reads. The table includes 200,000 to 300,000 distinct CDR3 sequences, 7.5% to 9% detected once. Sequenced input: blood, either unsorted or a sorted T cell fraction (not recorded which). The V and J genes are TRBV12-3 or TRBV12-4 and TRBJ2-2; D may correspond to TRBD1 or TRBD2 (6 bases each). The source of this sequence is a male donor with ankylosing spondylitis or in good health (not recorded which). CDR3 loop: CASSLGGFTGELFF. DNA for the CDR3: TGTGCCAGCAGTTTGGGGGGCTTTACCGGGGAGCTGTTTTTT.